The rows below give T cell receptor beta chains drawn from one sample of a study of T cells expressing NK-cell markers. For each CDR3 protein, TCRdb gives one entry from its re-call of the 5' RACE reads, without DNA. This repertoire includes roughly 390,000 distinct CDR3 sequences. Sample: blood T cells: a sorted CD56 or NKG2C T cell subset, CD4+ or CD8+ T cells, or bulk PBMC T cells (not recorded which). These receptors originate from a woman in her 50s in good health. The CDR3 runs from the conserved cysteine through the conserved F or W.

V: TRBV7-8; J: TRBJ1-1; CDR3: CASSSRTGGPEAFF
V: TRBV29-1; J: TRBJ2-1; CDR3: CSTGGSYNEQFF
V: TRBV20-1; J: TRBJ2-1; CDR3: CSARDGGRPNEQFF
V: TRBV6-5; J: TRBJ1-1; CDR3: CASSYLGNTEAFF
V: TRBV20-1; J: TRBJ2-2; CDR3: CSARLSDRDTGELFF
V: TRBV18; J: TRBJ2-2; CDR3: CASSRRGGNTGELFF
V: TRBV5-6; J: TRBJ1-6; CDR3: CASSLRRSPLHF
V: TRBV30; J: TRBJ1-5; CDR3: CAWSVRRTGQPQHF
V: TRBV7-8; J: TRBJ2-1; CDR3: CASSFPQGAAEQFF
V: TRBV20-1; J: TRBJ2-1; CDR3: CSASGWRRDNEQFF
V: TRBV9; J: TRBJ1-5; CDR3: CASSVSAENQPQHF
V: TRBV11-2; J: TRBJ2-7; CDR3: CASSLGQSLLYEQYF
V: TRBV7-8; J: TRBJ2-6; CDR3: CASSLSTGFSPHSGANVLTF
V: TRBV27; J: TRBJ1-3; CDR3: CASSLSWGDGRNTIYF
V: TRBV12-3/TRBV12-4; J: TRBJ2-7; CDR3: CASTSGTGINEQYF
V: TRBV10-3; J: TRBJ1-6; CDR3: CAISEPDRFNSPLHF
V: TRBV9; J: TRBJ2-1; CDR3: CASSATGRDWIHNEQFF
V: TRBV29-1; J: TRBJ2-7; CDR3: CSVVGLIGLGREQYF
V: TRBV24-1; J: TRBJ2-7; CDR3: CATSDPPLGRESYEQYF
V: TRBV5-1; J: TRBJ1-1; CDR3: CASSLVLSMNTEAFF
V: TRBV7-8; J: TRBJ2-4; CDR3: CASSSDRNIQYF
V: TRBV6-5; J: TRBJ2-2; CDR3: CASSYSTGGAETGELFF
V: TRBV18; J: TRBJ1-3; CDR3: CASSPMGLGNTIYF
V: TRBV5-1; J: TRBJ2-1; CDR3: CASSLQRTLNEQFF
V: TRBV11-2; J: TRBJ2-6; CDR3: CASRRLGSGANVLTF
V: TRBV11-2; J: TRBJ2-5; CDR3: CASSLAGGRETQYF
V: TRBV7-2; J: TRBJ2-3; CDR3: CASSPNTDTQYF
V: TRBV12-3/TRBV12-4; J: TRBJ2-2; CDR3: CASTPTGGTGELFF
V: TRBV7-9; J: TRBJ1-1; CDR3: CASSLESGVESTEAFF
V: TRBV18; J: TRBJ1-1; CDR3: CASSPPGTEAFF
V: TRBV5-5; J: TRBJ1-2; CDR3: CASSFPRGYTF
V: TRBV14; J: TRBJ2-1; CDR3: CASSQDPGGRGEQFF
V: TRBV21-1; J: TRBJ2-1; CDR3: CASSKGTSRHEQFF
V: TRBV11-3; J: TRBJ2-1; CDR3: CASSPHWWGEESSYNEQFF
V: TRBV4-1; J: TRBJ2-3; CDR3: CASSQMSLGAREDTQYF
V: TRBV5-1; J: TRBJ2-2; CDR3: CASSRPGTGAGELFF
V: TRBV11-2; J: TRBJ2-1; CDR3: CASTLLLVGQFF
V: TRBV20-1; J: TRBJ1-1; CDR3: CSARGGGGMRVAFF
V: TRBV7-9; J: TRBJ2-7; CDR3: CASGSSSFSPHEQYF
V: TRBV2; J: TRBJ2-4; CDR3: CASSDSGLSRYIQYF
V: TRBV20-1; J: TRBJ2-1; CDR3: CSAMDGPHGEQFF
V: TRBV29-1; J: TRBJ2-5; CDR3: CSVDPMGETQYF
V: TRBV20-1; J: TRBJ2-1; CDR3: CSAKRGTTHNEQFF
V: TRBV7-9; J: TRBJ2-5; CDR3: CASSLREKETQYF
V: TRBV12-3/TRBV12-4; J: TRBJ2-7; CDR3: CASSFGGGPYEQYF
V: TRBV20-1; J: TRBJ2-3; CDR3: CSARGAQGGKAADTQYF
V: TRBV14; J: TRBJ2-1; CDR3: CASSRGLAVENEQFF
V: TRBV5-1; J: TRBJ1-4; CDR3: CASSSGQEGGGGKLFF
V: TRBV4-1; J: TRBJ2-3; CDR3: CASSQTGGPVTDTQYF
V: TRBV12-3/TRBV12-4; J: TRBJ2-1; CDR3: CASSRPGLAGMSSYNEQFF
V: TRBV10-2; J: TRBJ1-1; CDR3: CASNRDTNTEAFF
V: TRBV24-1; J: TRBJ2-1; CDR3: CATSDPSGSGSYNEQFF
V: TRBV7-9; J: TRBJ2-3; CDR3: CASSSSSGTRSYSTDTQYF
V: TRBV4-2; J: TRBJ2-1; CDR3: CASSQEVAGPGNEQFF
V: TRBV29-1; J: TRBJ2-2; CDR3: CSVEGIAGEGTGELFF
V: TRBV7-2; J: TRBJ2-1; CDR3: CASSLSGTGFNEQFF
V: TRBV7-9; J: TRBJ2-3; CDR3: CASSFRSGRGDTQYF
V: TRBV3-1; J: TRBJ2-1; CDR3: CASSQGGHEQFF